This T cell receptor beta chain is from a study of Tregs in tolerant kidney transplant recipients. Notes on the study in general: The most relevant donor-specific Treg TCRbeta repertoire apparently came from expansion with activated donor B cells. Tolerant patients' donor-specific Tregs expanded beyond overall Tregs, suggesting antigen-driven growth. Validation in larger populations is needed because few patients were studied.

In the case of this clone: What it binds is not known. From the germline J gene comes the end of the CDR3, since the read stops 3 residues before it.

Repertoires were generated with immunoSEQ multiplex PCR, while TCRdb's copy carries only in-frame clones and drops some. The sample has 31,000 or so clones. CD4+CD25+CD127- Tregs, CD4+CD25- non-Tregs, CD4 and CD8 cells were sorted. Per the germline V gene, CDR1 is LGHDT and CDR2 is YNNKEL (reference sequence). The CDR3 runs to 18 residues. V was pared by 4 bases and J by 1 base, with 9 bases of the junction left unmatched. The TCR originated in a human donor who received a combined kidney and bone marrow transplant. The material sequenced was CD8+ T cells from blood, taken before the transplant. The chain employs TRBV3-1 (or the pseudogene TRBV3-2) and TRBJ2-1; 11 bases map to TRBD2. The covered CDR3 bases are TGTGCCAGCAGCCCGTATCCACTAGCGGGAGATTCCTACAATGAG. Its protein product is CASSPYPLAGDSYNE. The complete CDR3 protein is CASSPYPLAGDSYNEQFF.